A selection of T cell receptor beta chains follows, all from one sample in a study of T cells in Graves' hyperthyroidism and ophthalmopathy. TCRdb passed the multiplex PCR reads through MiXCR, listing each CDR3 protein once. The repertoire holds over 250,000 distinct CDR3 sequences, with roughly 20% as singletons. Sequenced input: blood. Receptors were obtained from a young man with Graves' ophthalmopathy. Both conserved end residues are part of each CDR3. D genes are given only for firm matches. Clone sizes are given selectively: once, few, many, or a class where the clone is expanded.

cdr3_aa cdr3_nt d_call j_call clone_size v_call
CASSLLLAGLGGQETQYF TGTGCCAGCAGCTTATTACTAGCGGGACTCGGGGGGCAAGAGACCCAGTACTTC TRBD2 TRBJ2-5 many TRBV11-3
CASSLLLARVNEQFF TGTGCCAGCAGCTTATTGCTAGCGCGTGTCAATGAGCAGTTCTTC NA TRBJ2-1 few TRBV7-8
CASSAGRYSNQPQHF TGTGCCAGTTCGGCAGGGCGATACTCCAATCAGCCCCAGCATTTT NA TRBJ1-5 NA TRBV2
CASSLRRGASPLHF TGTGCCAGCAGTTTAAGAAGGGGAGCGTCACCCCTCCACTTT NA TRBJ1-6 few TRBV12-3/TRBV12-4
CASSVDYGYTF TGTGCCAGCAGTGTGGACTATGGCTACACCTTC NA TRBJ1-2 NA TRBV2
CSARDPGQGADTQYF TGCAGTGCTAGAGATCCGGGACAGGGAGCAGATACGCAGTATTTT TRBD1 TRBJ2-3 NA TRBV20-1
CASSLGLAQYNEQFF TGCGCCAGCAGCTTGGGACTAGCGCAATACAATGAGCAGTTCTTC TRBD2 TRBJ2-1 many TRBV5-1
CASSLETGENSPLHF TGTGCCAGCAGCTTAGAGACAGGAGAAAATTCACCCCTCCACTTT NA TRBJ1-6 NA TRBV7-8
CASGLGGTSSEQCF TGTGCTAGTGGTTTGGGGGGGACGTCCTCCGAGCAGTGCTTC NA TRBJ2-7 NA TRBV12-5
CASSSSTGTGFLKQFF TGTGCCAGCAGCTCCTCAACCGGGACTGGCTTTTTGAAGCAGTTCTTC NA TRBJ2-1 NA TRBV11-1
CASSLEGSTGRRNEQFF TGCGCCAGCAGCTTGGAAGGTTCGACAGGGAGGAGAAATGAGCAGTTCTTC NA TRBJ2-1 many TRBV5-1
CASSPDRGHYGYTF TGCGCCAGCAGCCCCGACAGGGGACACTATGGCTACACCTTC TRBD1 TRBJ1-2 NA TRBV5-1
CASSSREFPDTQYF TGTGCCAGCAGTAGCCGGGAGTTTCCAGATACGCAGTATTTT NA TRBJ2-3 NA TRBV6-1
CASSYEGNKDTQYF TGTGCCAGCAGCTACGAGGGCAACAAAGATACGCAGTATTTT NA TRBJ2-3 few TRBV7-9